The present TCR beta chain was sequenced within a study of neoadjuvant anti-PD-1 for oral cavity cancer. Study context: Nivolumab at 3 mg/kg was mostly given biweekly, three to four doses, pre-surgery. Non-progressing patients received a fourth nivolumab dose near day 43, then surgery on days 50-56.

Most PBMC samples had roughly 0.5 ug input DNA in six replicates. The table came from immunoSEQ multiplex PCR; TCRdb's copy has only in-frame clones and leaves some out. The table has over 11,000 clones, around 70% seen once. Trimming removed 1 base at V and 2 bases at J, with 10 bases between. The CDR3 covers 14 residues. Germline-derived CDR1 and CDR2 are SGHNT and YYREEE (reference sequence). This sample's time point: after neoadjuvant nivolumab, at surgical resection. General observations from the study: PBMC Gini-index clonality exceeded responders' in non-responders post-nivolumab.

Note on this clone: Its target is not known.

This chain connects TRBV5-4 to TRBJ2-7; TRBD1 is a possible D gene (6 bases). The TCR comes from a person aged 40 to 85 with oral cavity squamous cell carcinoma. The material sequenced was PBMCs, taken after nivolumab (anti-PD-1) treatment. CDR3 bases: TGTGCCAGCAGCTTGCAGGGGTCGCCCTACGAGCAGTACTTC. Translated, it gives CASSLQGSPYEQYF.